The 17 T cell receptor beta chains below come from one sample, sequenced in a study of cytomegalovirus exposure and HLA in healthy donors. The primer mix had 60 Vbeta and 13 Jbeta primers. Libraries were prepared by immunoSEQ multiplex PCR; TCRdb keeps only in-frame clonotypes and omits some of them. The sample records approximately 120,000 clones, under 80% being singletons. The material sequenced was PBMCs. These receptors were collected from a man in his forties or fifties in good health and CMV-seropositive.

Only a few counts were recorded for this clone. In nucleotides, the CDR3 is TGCAGCGTTGTACAGGGTTACACCGGGGAGCTGTTTTTT. Translated, it gives CSVVQGYTGELFF. The chain employs TRBV29-1 and TRBJ2-2; D might be TRBD1 (6 bases). The CDR3 sequence is 13 residues long. The V gene's germline CDR1 is SQVTM and CDR2 ANQGSEA. Trimming took 4 bases from V and 3 from J, leaving 9 bases between them.

The sample holds one count of this clone. The chain couples TRBV9 to TRBJ2-7, with D unresolved. V lost 0 bases and J lost 4, with 5 bases in between. The CDR3 has 12 residues. Germline CDR1 SGDLS, CDR2 YYNGEE. Here the CDR3 DNA reads TGTGCCAGCAGCGTAGACGGTTACGAGCAGTACTTC. The encoded protein is CASSVDGYEQYF.

This chain joins TRBV29-1 and TRBJ2-7, with 10 bases identical to TRBD1. The CDR3 has 13 residues. The ends lost 4 bases at V and 4 bases at J; junction bases unmatched: 4. Germline CDR1 and CDR2: SQVTM and ANQGSEA. The chain's CDR3 is CSVGTGGLYEQYF. CDR3 in DNA: TGCAGCGTTGGGACAGGGGGATTATACGAGCAGTACTTC.

This chain joins TRBV6-6 and TRBJ1-1; possibly TRBD1 for D (6 bases). The CDR3 has 16 residues. The germline CDR1 and CDR2 sequences are MNHNY and SVGAGI (reference sequence). V dropped 9 bases and J dropped 1 base, with 21 bases sitting between them. DNA for the CDR3: TGTGCCAGTACCGAGATGACGGGACAAAAGAACACTGAAGCTTTCTTT. The encoded protein is CASTEMTGQKNTEAFF.

The chain links TRBV7-8 to TRBJ2-5; weak D call: TRBD2 (5 bases). Germline CDR1 SGHVS, CDR2 FQNEAQ. Between the trimmed V and J ends, which lost 4 bases and 3 bases, there was a span of 12 bases. The CDR3 extends over 14 amino acids. The chain's CDR3 is CASSSRRGKETQYF. The CDR3 coding sequence is TGTGCCAGCAGCTCCCGTCGGGGAAAAGAGACCCAGTACTTC.

The V call is TRBV9, the J call TRBJ1-3, with D unresolved. The CDR3 contains 15 residues. Trimming removed 3 bases from V and 1 base from J, with 11 bases in between. The germline gives CDR1 SGDLS, CDR2 YYNGEE. The CDR3 region is CASSARLQSGNTIYF. The CDR3 DNA reads TGTGCCAGCAGCGCCAGGCTCCAATCTGGAAACACCATATATTTT.

The chain uses TRBV18 and TRBJ2-7; 7 bases match TRBD2. CDR1 is KGHSH and CDR2 is LQKENI in the germline V gene. Unmatched junction bases numbered 6, after V lost 0 bases and J lost 4 bases. The CDR3 has 15 amino acids. CDR3 in amino acids: CASSPPVRLAYEQYF. Written as DNA, the CDR3 is TGTGCCAGCTCACCACCAGTCCGACTAGCATACGAGCAGTACTTC. Based on the CDR3 plus reference TRBV18 and TRBJ2-7, the full variable domain is NAGVMQNPRHLVRRRGQEARLRCSPMKGHSHVYWYRQLPEEGLKFMVYLQKENIIDESGMPKERFSAEFPKEGPSILRIQQVVRGDSAAYFCASSPPVRLAYEQYFGPGTRLTVT.

This chain connects TRBV6-6 to TRBJ1-5; tentatively, D is TRBD1 (5 bases). V was shortened by 6 bases and J by 4 bases, with 16 bases between the two germline ends. The length of the CDR3 is 15 residues. Germline CDR1 is MNHNY and CDR2 is SVGAGI (reference sequence). The CDR3 sequence: CASRTVFGGNQPQHF. CDR3 nucleotides: TGTGCCAGCAGGACTGTCTTCGGGGGAAATCAGCCCCAGCATTTT.

This chain uses TRBV5-4 with TRBJ1-2, with 8 bases fitting TRBD1. The CDR3 has 15 amino acids. The germline V gene encodes CDR1 SGHNT and CDR2 YYREEE (reference sequence). The ends lost 0 bases at V and 7 bases at J; junction bases unmatched: 8. The CDR3 here is CASSLDRGFRGGYTF. For the CDR3, the DNA is TGTGCCAGCAGCTTGGACAGGGGGTTTCGTGGTGGCTACACCTTC. Full variable domain (missing parts from reference TRBV5-4 and TRBJ1-2): ETGVTQSPTHLIKTRGQQVTLRCSSQSGHNTVSWYQQALGQGPQFIFQYYREEENGRGNFPPRFSGLQFPNYSSELNVNALELDDSALYLCASSLDRGFRGGYTFGSGTRLTVV.

The rearrangement joins TRBV19 to TRBJ2-7; 8 bases agree with TRBD1. Germline V lookup: CDR1 LNHDA, CDR2 SQIVND (reference sequence). V was clipped by 4 bases and J by 1 base; unmatched bases: 6. This CDR3 contains 15 residues. CDR3 nucleotides: TGTGCCAGTAGTAGCAGGGGGCAGGGGTCCTACGAGCAGTACTTC. This encodes CASSSRGQGSYEQYF.

With regard to this clone: A read error may produce the germline difference seen at one junction end. The rearrangement uses TRBV7-7 and TRBJ2-3, with 10 positions matching TRBD2. Per germline, CDR1 SSHAT and CDR2 FNYEAQ (reference sequence). This CDR3 spans 15 amino acids. The CDR3 region has the DNA TGTGCTAGCAGCCAGGAACTAGCGGGAAGAGATACGCAGTATTTT. Translated: CASSQELAGRDTQYF.

The J gene is TRBJ1-5, the V gene TRBV5-1, with TRBD1 matching 7 bases. Germline CDR1 and CDR2: SGHRS and YFSETQ. J gave up 8 bases and V 3 bases, and 8 bases lay outside the gene matches. The CDR3 is 14 residues long. This CDR3 is CASSWADRVKPQHF. The DNA of the CDR3 is TGCGCCAGCAGCTGGGCTGACAGGGTAAAGCCCCAGCATTTT.

V and J are TRBV5-5 and TRBJ2-3; D remains ambiguous. The CDR3 is 15 amino acids. Per the germline V gene, CDR1 is SGHKS and CDR2 is YYEKEE (reference sequence). V was trimmed by 0 bases and J by 3 bases, leaving 11 bases between them. CDR3 nucleotides: TGTGCCAGCAGCTTGGCAGAAACAGTTACAGATACGCAGTATTTT. It codes for CASSLAETVTDTQYF.

V is TRBV6-5 and J is TRBJ2-5; no firm D call. The germline V gene encodes CDR1 MNHEY and CDR2 SVGAGI. The V gene lost 6 bases and the J gene lost 0 bases, with 5 bases spanning the gap. CDR3 length equals 12 residues. The CDR3 DNA reads TGTGCCAGCAGCCAGTACCAAGAGACCCAGTACTTC. Protein product: CASSQYQETQYF.

This chain joins TRBV7-8 and TRBJ2-7; 7 bases map to TRBD2. The CDR3 consists of 15 residues. After removal of 5 bases from V and 2 bases from J, the junction contained 9 bases not matched to a gene. CDR1 and CDR2 (germline): SGHVS, FQNEAQ. This CDR3 is CASSPWGGTTYEQYF. The CDR3 DNA reads TGTGCCAGCAGCCCCTGGGGGGGGACCACCTACGAGCAGTACTTC.

V is TRBV7-8 and J is TRBJ1-3, with D possibly matching TRBD1 (6 bases). Trimming left V 4 bases short and J 4 bases short, with 14 bases between. CDR3 length: 15 amino acids. Looked up from germline, CDR1 is SGHVS and CDR2 is FQNEAQ. CDR3 loop: CASSSRWGLGNTIYF. The CDR3 DNA sequence: TGTGCCAGCAGCTCACGGTGGGGGCTCGGAAACACCATATATTTT.

The V call is TRBV29-1, the J call TRBJ2-7; TRBD1 might be the D (6 bases). V lost 4 bases, J lost 2 bases, and 12 bases lay in between. The V gene's germline CDR1 is SQVTM and CDR2 ANQGSEA. There are 13 residues in the CDR3. CDR3 nucleotides: TGCAGCGTTGTGGACAGCCACCCCTACGAGCAGTACTTC. It translates to CSVVDSHPYEQYF.